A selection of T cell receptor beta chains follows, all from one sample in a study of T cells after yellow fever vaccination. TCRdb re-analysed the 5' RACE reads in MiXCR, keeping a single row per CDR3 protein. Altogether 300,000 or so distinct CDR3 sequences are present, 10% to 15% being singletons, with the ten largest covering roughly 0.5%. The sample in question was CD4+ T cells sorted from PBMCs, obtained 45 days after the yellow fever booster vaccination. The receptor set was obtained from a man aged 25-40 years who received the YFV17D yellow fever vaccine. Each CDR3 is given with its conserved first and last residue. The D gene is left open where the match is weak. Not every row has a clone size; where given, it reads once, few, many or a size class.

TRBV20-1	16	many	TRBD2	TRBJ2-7	CSASSSGSSSSYEQYF	TGCAGTGCGAGTAGTAGCGGGAGTAGTTCATCCTACGAGCAGTACTTC
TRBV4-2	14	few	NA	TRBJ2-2	CASSQDFIVRELFF	TGTGCCAGCAGCCAAGATTTTATAGTCAGGGAGCTGTTTTTT
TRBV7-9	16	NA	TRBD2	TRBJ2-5	CASSTSLSGAGETQYF	TGTGCCAGCAGCACGTCCCTTAGCGGGGCAGGAGAGACCCAGTACTTC
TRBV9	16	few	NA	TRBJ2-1	CASSSEGGQTYNEQFF	TGTGCCAGCAGCTCCGAGGGGGGCCAGACCTACAATGAGCAGTTCTTC
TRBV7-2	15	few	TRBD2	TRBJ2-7	CASSPRLAGGYEQYF	TGTGCCAGCAGCCCCCGTCTAGCGGGAGGGTATGAGCAGTACTTC
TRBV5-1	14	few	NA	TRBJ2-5	CASSLEGRRETQYF	TGCGCCAGCAGCTTGGAGGGGCGTCGGGAGACCCAGTACTTC
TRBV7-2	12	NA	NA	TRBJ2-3	CASRGGPDTQYF	TGTGCCAGCAGAGGGGGGCCCGATACGCAGTATTTT
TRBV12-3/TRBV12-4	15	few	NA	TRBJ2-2	CASTPSIGNTGELFF	TGTGCCAGCACCCCCTCAATTGGGAACACCGGGGAGCTGTTTTTT
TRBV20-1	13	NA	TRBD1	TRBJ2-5	CSAYTGGRETQYF	TGCAGTGCTTATACAGGGGGCCGAGAGACCCAGTACTTC
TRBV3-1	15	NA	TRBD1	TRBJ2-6	CASGTQGPGANVLTF	TGTGCCAGCGGAACACAGGGGCCTGGGGCCAACGTCCTGACTTTC
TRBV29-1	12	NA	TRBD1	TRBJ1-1	CSVYRGGTEAFF	TGCAGCGTCTACAGGGGCGGCACTGAAGCTTTCTTT
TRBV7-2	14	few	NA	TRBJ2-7	CASSGGRLSYEQYF	TGTGCCAGCAGCGGAGGACGCCTAAGCTACGAGCAGTACTTC
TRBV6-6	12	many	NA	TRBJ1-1	CASSYVVQGAFF	TGTGCCAGCAGTTACGTGGTTCAGGGTGCTTTCTTT
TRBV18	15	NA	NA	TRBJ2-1	CASSPQLGSYNEQFF	TGTGCCAGCTCACCACAGCTAGGCTCCTACAATGAGCAGTTCTTC
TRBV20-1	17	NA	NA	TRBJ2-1	CCARDPRLQFINNEQFF	TGCTGTGCTAGAGACCCCCGGCTTCAATTTATTAACAATGAGCAGTTCTTC
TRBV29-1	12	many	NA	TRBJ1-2	CSGQAGDYGYTF	TGCAGCGGCCAAGCGGGGGACTATGGCTACACCTTC
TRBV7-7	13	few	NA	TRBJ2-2	CASSPRETGELFF	TGTGCCAGCAGCCCTCGGGAAACCGGGGAGCTGTTTTTT
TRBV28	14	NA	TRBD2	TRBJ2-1	CASMGGSSYNEQFF	TGTGCCAGCATGGGCGGGAGCTCCTACAATGAGCAGTTCTTC
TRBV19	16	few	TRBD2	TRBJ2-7	CASSIQMGRGSYEQYF	TGTGCCAGTAGTATACAGATGGGGAGGGGATCCTACGAGCAGTACTTC
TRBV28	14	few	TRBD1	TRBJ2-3	CASTSTGVLDTQYF	TGTGCCAGCACTTCGACAGGGGTCTTAGATACGCAGTATTTT
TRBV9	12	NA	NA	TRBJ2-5	CASSKLLGTQYF	TGTGCCAGCAGCAAACTTCTCGGGACCCAGTACTTC
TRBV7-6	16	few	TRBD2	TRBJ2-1	CASSLAGGTIYNEQFF	TGTGCCAGCAGCTTAGCTGGCGGGACTATCTACAATGAGCAGTTCTTC
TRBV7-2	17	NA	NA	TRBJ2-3	CASSLTPWRGSTDTQYF	TGTGCCAGCAGCTTAACTCCCTGGCGAGGGAGCACAGATACGCAGTATTTT